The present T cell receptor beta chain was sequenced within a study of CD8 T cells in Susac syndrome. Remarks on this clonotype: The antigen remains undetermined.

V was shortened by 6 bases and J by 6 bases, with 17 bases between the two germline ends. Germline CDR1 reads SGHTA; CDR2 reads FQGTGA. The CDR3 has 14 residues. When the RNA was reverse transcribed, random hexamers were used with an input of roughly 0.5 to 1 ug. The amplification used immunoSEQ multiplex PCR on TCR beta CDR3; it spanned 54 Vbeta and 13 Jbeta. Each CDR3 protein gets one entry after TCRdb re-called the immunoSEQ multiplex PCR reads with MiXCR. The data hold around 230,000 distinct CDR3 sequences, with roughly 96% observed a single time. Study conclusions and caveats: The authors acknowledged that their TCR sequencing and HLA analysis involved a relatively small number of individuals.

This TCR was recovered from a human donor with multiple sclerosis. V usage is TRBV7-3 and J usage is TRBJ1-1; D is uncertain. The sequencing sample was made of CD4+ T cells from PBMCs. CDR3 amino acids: CASSKDHSGAEAFF. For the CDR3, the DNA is TGTGCCAGCAGTAAAGACCATTCCGGGGCTGAAGCTTTCTTT.